This entry lists 6 T cell receptor beta chains sequenced from one sample in a study of blood T cell repertoires in COVID-19. Using immunoSEQ multiplex PCR, the repertoire was profiled, and TCRdb retains in-frame clones only, with some absent. The table includes 300,000 to 400,000 clones, about 87% detected once. Sequencing used PBMCs or T cells enriched from blood (not recorded which). The receptors were sampled from a man aged 30 to 45 who had recovered from COVID-19.

The rearrangement uses TRBV5-1 and TRBJ2-2; possible D gene TRBD2, 5 bases. Germline lookup yields CDR1 SGHRS and CDR2 YFSETQ. Deletions cut 6 bases from V and 6 bases from J, with 12 bases between. The CDR3 runs to 13 residues. The CDR3 DNA reads TGCGCCAGCACCCTGGGGAGTTCCGGGGAGCTGTTTTTT. The encoded protein is CASTLGSSGELFF.

The chain joins TRBV27 to TRBJ1-6; the D is unclear. The CDR3 totals 14 residues. Germline assignment: CDR1 MNHEY and CDR2 SMNVEV (reference sequence). Trimming shortened V by 6 bases and J by 12 bases, and 18 bases separated the two germline ends. The CDR3: CASREPGLMGPLHF. In nucleotides, the CDR3 is TGTGCCAGCAGGGAGCCCGGTTTAATGGGACCCCTCCACTTT.

This rearrangement joins TRBV29-1 to TRBJ1-1; D is possibly TRBD1 (6 bases). Germline loops: CDR1 SQVTM, CDR2 ANQGSEA. The CDR3 runs 13 residues. The V end was cut by 1 base, the J end by 4 bases, with 10 bases between. CDR3 nucleotides: TGCAGCGTTGAAGGAGGGGGTACCACTGAAGCTTTCTTT. Protein product: CSVEGGGTTEAFF.

This chain connects TRBV6-5 to TRBJ1-5; 7 nucleotides match TRBD1. The CDR3 spans 15 residues. Germline CDR1 MNHEY, CDR2 SVGAGI. The trim removed 5 bases at V and 2 bases at J, leaving 6 bases unmatched. The CDR3 DNA follows: TGTGCCAGCAGTAACCCCGGGACAGGCAATCAGCCCCAGCATTTT. Its protein is CASSNPGTGNQPQHF.

The chain joins TRBV6-5 to TRBJ1-2, with D unresolved. Trimming took 6 bases from V and 1 from J, leaving 9 bases between them. Germline values: CDR1 MNHEY, CDR2 SVGAGI. The CDR3 is 13 amino acids. CDR3 loop: CASRGGNNYGYTF. CDR3 DNA: TGTGCCAGCAGGGGAGGGAATAACTATGGCTACACCTTC.

The J gene is TRBJ1-4, the V gene TRBV28, with 7 positions matching TRBD1. V was clipped by 4 bases and J by 9 bases; unmatched bases: 8. Germline CDR1 MDHEN, CDR2 SYDVKM. The CDR3 totals 14 residues. The DNA of the CDR3 is TGTGCCAGCAGTTCCGGCCCAGGGGGGAAAAAACTGTTTTTT. This encodes CASSSGPGGKKLFF.